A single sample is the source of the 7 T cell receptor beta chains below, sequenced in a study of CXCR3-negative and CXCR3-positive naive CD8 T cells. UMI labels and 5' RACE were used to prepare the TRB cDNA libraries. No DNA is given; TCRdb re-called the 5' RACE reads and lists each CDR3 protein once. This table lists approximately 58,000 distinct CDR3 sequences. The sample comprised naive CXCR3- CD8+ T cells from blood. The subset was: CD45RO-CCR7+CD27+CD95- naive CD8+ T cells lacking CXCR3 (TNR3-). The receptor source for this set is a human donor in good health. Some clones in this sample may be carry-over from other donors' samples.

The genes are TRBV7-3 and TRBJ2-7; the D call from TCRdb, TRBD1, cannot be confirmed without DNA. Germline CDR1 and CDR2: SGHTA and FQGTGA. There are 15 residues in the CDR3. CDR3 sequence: CASSRLGGQGYEQYF. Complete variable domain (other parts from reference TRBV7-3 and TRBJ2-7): GAGVSQTPSNKVTEKGKYVELRCDPISGHTALYWYRQSLGQGPEFLIYFQGTGAADDSGLPNDRFFAVRPEGSVSTLKIQRTERGDSAVYLCASSRLGGQGYEQYFGPGTRLTVT.

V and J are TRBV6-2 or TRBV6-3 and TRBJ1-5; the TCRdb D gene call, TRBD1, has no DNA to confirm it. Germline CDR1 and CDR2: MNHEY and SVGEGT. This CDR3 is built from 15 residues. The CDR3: CASTLTGTDNQPQHF.

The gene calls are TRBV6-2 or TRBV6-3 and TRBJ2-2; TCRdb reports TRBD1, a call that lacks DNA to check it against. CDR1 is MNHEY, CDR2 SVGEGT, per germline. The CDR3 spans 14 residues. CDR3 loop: CASTPKGEAGELFF.

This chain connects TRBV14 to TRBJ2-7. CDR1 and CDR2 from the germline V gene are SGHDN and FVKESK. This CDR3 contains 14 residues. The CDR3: CASSQGTQVHEQYF.

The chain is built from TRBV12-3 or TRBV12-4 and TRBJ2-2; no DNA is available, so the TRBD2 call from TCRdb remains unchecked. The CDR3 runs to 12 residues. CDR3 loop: CASTLSTGELFF.

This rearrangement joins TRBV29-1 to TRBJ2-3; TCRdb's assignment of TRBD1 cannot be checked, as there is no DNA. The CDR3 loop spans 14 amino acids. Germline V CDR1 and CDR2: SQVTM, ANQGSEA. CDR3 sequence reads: CSVEQGSYTDTQYF.

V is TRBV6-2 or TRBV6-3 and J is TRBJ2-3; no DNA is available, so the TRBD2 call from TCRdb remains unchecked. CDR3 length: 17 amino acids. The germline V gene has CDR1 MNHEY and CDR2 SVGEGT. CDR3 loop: CASSYSIPAERLWGQYF.